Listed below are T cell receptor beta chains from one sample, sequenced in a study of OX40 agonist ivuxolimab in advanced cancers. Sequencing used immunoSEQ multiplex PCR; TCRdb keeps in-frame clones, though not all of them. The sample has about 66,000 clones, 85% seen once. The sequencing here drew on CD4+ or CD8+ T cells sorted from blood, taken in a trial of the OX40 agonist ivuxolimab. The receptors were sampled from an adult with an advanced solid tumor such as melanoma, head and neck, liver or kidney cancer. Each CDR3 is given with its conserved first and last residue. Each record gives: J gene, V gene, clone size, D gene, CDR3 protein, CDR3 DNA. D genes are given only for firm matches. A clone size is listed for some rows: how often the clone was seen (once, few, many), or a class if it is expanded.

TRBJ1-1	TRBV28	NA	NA	CASSFRVMNTEAFF	TGTGCCAGCAGTTTCAGGGTGATGAACACTGAAGCTTTCTTT
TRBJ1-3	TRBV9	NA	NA	CASSAKTAGNTIYF	TGTGCCAGCAGCGCAAAGACAGCTGGAAACACCATATATTTT
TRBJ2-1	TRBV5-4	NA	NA	CASTSQRGDNEQFF	TGTGCCAGCACGTCCCAACGAGGGGATAATGAGCAGTTCTTC
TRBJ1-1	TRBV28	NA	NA	CASRRGGVVNTEAFF	TGTGCCAGCAGAAGGGGAGGGGTCGTGAACACTGAAGCTTTCTTT
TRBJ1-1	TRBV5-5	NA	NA	CASSFGVGRLNTEAFF	TGTGCCAGCAGCTTTGGAGTCGGGAGACTGAACACTGAAGCTTTCTTT
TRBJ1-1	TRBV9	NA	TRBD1	CASSVAWQGGTEAFF	TGTGCCAGCAGCGTAGCCTGGCAGGGGGGTACTGAAGCTTTCTTT
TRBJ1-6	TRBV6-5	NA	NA	CASSYTGNSYNSPLHF	TGTGCCAGCAGTTACACAGGGAACTCCTATAATTCACCCCTCCACTTT
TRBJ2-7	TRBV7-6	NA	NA	CASSFGVSYEQYF	TGTGCCAGCAGCTTTGGCGTCTCCTACGAGCAGTACTTC
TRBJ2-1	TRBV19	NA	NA	CASSRGREGLVGNEQFF	TGTGCCAGTAGCAGGGGGCGGGAGGGCCTGGTCGGCAATGAGCAGTTCTTC
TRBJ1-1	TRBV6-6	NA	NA	CASSPYIGDGEAFF	TGTGCCAGCAGCCCATATATCGGGGACGGCGAAGCTTTCTTT
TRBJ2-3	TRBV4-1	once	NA	CASSPDWGRADTQYF	TGCGCCAGCAGCCCGGACTGGGGGAGAGCAGATACGCAGTATTTT
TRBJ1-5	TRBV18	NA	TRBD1	CASSPYRGEDQPQHF	TGTGCCAGCTCACCTTACAGGGGAGAGGATCAGCCCCAGCATTTT
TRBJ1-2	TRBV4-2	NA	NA	CASSQEAGTFYGYTF	TGTGCCAGCAGCCAAGAAGCTGGGACGTTCTATGGCTACACCTTC
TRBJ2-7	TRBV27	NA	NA	CASSKEGAIFLDEQYF	TGTGCCAGCAGCAAGGAGGGGGCGATATTTTTAGACGAGCAGTACTTC
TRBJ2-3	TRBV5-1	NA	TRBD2	CASSPMTSGGATDTQYF	TGCGCCAGCAGCCCTATGACTAGCGGGGGGGCGACAGATACGCAGTATTTT
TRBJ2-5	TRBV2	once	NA	CASRTDQETQYF	TGTGCCAGCAGGACAGACCAAGAGACCCAGTACTTC
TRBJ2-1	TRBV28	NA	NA	CASRSRGPDGEQFF	TGTGCCAGCAGATCCAGGGGCCCCGATGGGGAGCAGTTCTTC
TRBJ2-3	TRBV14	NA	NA	CASSQDLGDTQYF	TGTGCCAGCAGCCAAGATTTGGGGGATACGCAGTATTTT
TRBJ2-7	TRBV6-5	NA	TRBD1	CASSSGTGGEQYF	TGTGCCAGCAGTTCCGGGACAGGCGGGGAGCAGTACTTC
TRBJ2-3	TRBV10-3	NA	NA	CAISDGAGRNTDTQYF	TGTGCCATCAGTGACGGGGCGGGGCGGAACACAGATACGCAGTATTTT
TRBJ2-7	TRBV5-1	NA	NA	CASSLAGLPRGIYEQYF	TGCGCCAGCAGCTTGGCAGGTCTCCCCCGAGGGATCTACGAGCAGTACTTC
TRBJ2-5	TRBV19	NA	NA	CASSTEYQETQYF	TGTGCCAGTAGTACAGAGTACCAAGAGACCCAGTACTTC
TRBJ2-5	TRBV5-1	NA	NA	CASSLGLRETQYF	TGCGCCAGCAGCTTGGGCCTCCGGGAGACCCAGTACTTC
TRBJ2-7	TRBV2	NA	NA	CASSVGRATGEQYF	TGTGCCAGCAGTGTCGGCAGGGCTACTGGCGAGCAGTACTTC
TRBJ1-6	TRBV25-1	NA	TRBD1	CASSETGGAFPSPLHF	TGTGCCAGCAGTGAAACAGGGGGCGCCTTCCCTTCACCCCTCCACTTT
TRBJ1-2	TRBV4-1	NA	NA	CASSQDGNYGYTF	TGCGCCAGCAGCCAAGACGGGAACTATGGCTACACCTTC
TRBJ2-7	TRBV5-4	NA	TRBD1	CASSSMTRQGPYEQYF	TGTGCCAGCAGCTCAATGACGCGACAGGGTCCCTACGAGCAGTACTTC
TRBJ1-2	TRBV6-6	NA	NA	CASSSIVTNGYTF	TGTGCCAGCAGTTCCATCGTGACTAATGGCTACACCTTC
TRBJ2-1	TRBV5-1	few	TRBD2	CASSGGSGGNEQFF	TGCGCCAGCAGCGGCGGGAGTGGGGGCAATGAGCAGTTCTTC
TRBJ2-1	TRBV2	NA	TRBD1	CASRGRTGGAYNEQFF	TGTGCCAGCAGGGGTCGGACAGGGGGAGCCTACAATGAGCAGTTCTTC
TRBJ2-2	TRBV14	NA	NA	CASSRKNTGELFF	TGTGCCAGCAGCCGGAAGAACACCGGGGAGCTGTTTTTT
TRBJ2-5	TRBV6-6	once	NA	CASRPGTQETQYF	TGTGCCAGCAGGCCAGGGACACAAGAGACCCAGTACTTC
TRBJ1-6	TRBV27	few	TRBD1	CASSPGQGPLRLHF	TGTGCCAGCAGTCCGGGACAGGGGCCCCTTCGCCTCCACTTT
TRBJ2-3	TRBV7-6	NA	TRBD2	CASSGNQIAGGSTDTQYF	TGTGCCAGCAGCGGAAACCAGATAGCGGGGGGGAGCACAGATACGCAGTATTTT
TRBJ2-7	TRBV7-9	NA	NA	CASSLKGPYEQYF	TGTGCCAGCAGCTTAAAGGGGCCCTACGAGCAGTACTTC
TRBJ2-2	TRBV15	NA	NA	CATSRDEGAGELFF	TGTGCCACCAGCAGAGATGAGGGTGCTGGGGAGCTGTTTTTT
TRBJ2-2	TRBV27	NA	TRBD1	CASSLRTGGTGELFF	TGTGCCAGCAGTCTGAGGACAGGGGGAACCGGGGAGCTGTTTTTT
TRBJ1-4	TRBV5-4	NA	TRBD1	CASSRQGLKEKLFF	TGTGCCAGCAGCCGACAGGGGCTGAAAGAAAAACTGTTTTTT
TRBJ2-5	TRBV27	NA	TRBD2	CASSSPGLQETQYF	TGTGCCAGCAGTTCCCCGGGACTACAAGAGACCCAGTACTTC
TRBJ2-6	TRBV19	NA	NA	CASRPGTGANVLTF	TGTGCCAGTAGACCAGGGACCGGGGCCAACGTCCTGACTTTC
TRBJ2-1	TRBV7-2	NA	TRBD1	CASSLGVGQYNEQFF	TGTGCCAGCAGCTTAGGGGTGGGACAGTACAATGAGCAGTTCTTC
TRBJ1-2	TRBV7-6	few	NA	CASSLGRTYGYTF	TGTGCCAGCAGCTTAGGACGGACCTATGGCTACACCTTC
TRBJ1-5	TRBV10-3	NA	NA	CAISEAANQPQHF	TGTGCCATCAGTGAGGCAGCGAATCAGCCCCAGCATTTT
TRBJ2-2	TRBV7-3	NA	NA	CASSPEGLPNTGELFF	TGTGCCAGCAGCCCCGAAGGACTGCCGAACACCGGGGAGCTGTTTTTT
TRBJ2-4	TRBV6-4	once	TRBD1	CAVRQGLAKNIQYF	TGTGCCGTTCGACAGGGATTAGCCAAAAACATTCAGTACTTC
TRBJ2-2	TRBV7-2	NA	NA	CASSLARPGELFF	TGTGCCAGCAGCTTAGCCAGGCCCGGGGAGCTGTTTTTT
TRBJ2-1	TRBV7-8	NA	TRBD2	CVSAGLESYNEQFF	TGTGTCTCTGCGGGACTAGAGTCCTACAATGAGCAGTTCTTC
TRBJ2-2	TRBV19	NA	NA	CASSMADTGELFF	TGTGCCAGTAGTATGGCAGACACCGGGGAGCTGTTTTTT
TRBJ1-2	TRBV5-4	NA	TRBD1	CASSPPLGGNYGYTF	TGTGCCAGCAGCCCCCCCCTAGGGGGCAACTATGGCTACACCTTC
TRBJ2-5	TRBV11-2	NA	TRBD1	CASSPRQGAWETQYF	TGTGCCAGCAGCCCTCGGCAGGGGGCGTGGGAGACCCAGTACTTC
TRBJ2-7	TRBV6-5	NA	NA	CASSYSSSDRRDEQYF	TGTGCCAGCAGTTACAGCAGTAGTGACAGGCGAGACGAGCAGTACTTC
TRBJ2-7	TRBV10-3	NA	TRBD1	CAISAPPGQGASF	TGTGCCATCAGTGCGCCGCCGGGACAGGGGGCAAGCTTC
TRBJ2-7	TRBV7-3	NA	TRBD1	CASSLTGQGNYEQYF	TGTGCCAGCAGCTTAACGGGACAGGGCAACTACGAGCAGTACTTC
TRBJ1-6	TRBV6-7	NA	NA	CASSYSGRTGGSPLHF	TGTGCCAGCAGTTACAGTGGCCGAACCGGTGGGTCACCCCTCCACTTT